This entry lists 15 T cell receptor beta chains sequenced from one sample in a study of vaccination and CD4 T cells after COVID-19. An Oncomine TCR Beta short-read assay was used to sequence the DNA from cultured CD4+ T cells. TCRdb fed the PCR reads into MiXCR, producing one record per CDR3 protein. The table includes 7,600 or so distinct CDR3 sequences, 20% detected once. No antigens are known for them. The treatment is: approximately nine-day PBMC culture with coronavirus spike peptide pools or control peptides (ViraFEST assay). The sample consisted of CD4+ T cells from blood, cultured in vitro, taken after SARS-CoV-2 vaccination. These receptors came from a human donor who had recovered from COVID-19.

The chain has TRBV29-1 and TRBJ2-7, with 8 nucleotides matching TRBD1. The CDR3 length is 13 residues. V lost 4 bases, J lost 6 bases, and 8 bases stayed unmatched. Looked up from germline, CDR1 is SQVTM and CDR2 is ANQGSEA. The CDR3 DNA sequence: TGCAGCGTTGTCCGACAGGGGCCCGTCGAGCAGTACTTC. Its protein product is CSVVRQGPVEQYF.

This clonotype was recorded a few times. The gene calls are TRBV28 and TRBJ2-7; 9 positions match TRBD2. In germline, CDR1 is MDHEN, CDR2 SYDVKM. The CDR3 consists of 16 residues. The J segment lost 3 bases and the V segment lost 7 bases, leaving 13 bases of the junction unmatched. CDR3 in DNA: TGTGCCAGCAAGTTTGGCGGGAGGGCCAGGGTCTACGAGCAGTACTTC. Translating gives CASKFGGRARVYEQYF. The whole variable domain, filled in from reference TRBV28 and TRBJ2-7, reads DVKVTQSSRYLVKRTGEKVFLECVQDMDHENMFWYRQDPGLGLRLIYFSYDVKMKEKGDIPEGYSVSREKKERFSLILESASTNQTSMYLCASKFGGRARVYEQYFGPGTRLTVT.

By share, this clonotype counts as medium-sized. For the CDR3, the DNA is TGTGCCAGCAGTTACGTCGGCGGAGAGCAGTACTTC. Amino acids: CASSYVGGEQYF. The gene calls are TRBV6-5 and TRBJ2-7; D is uncertain. This CDR3 contains 12 residues. The V gene lost 2 bases and the J gene lost 7 bases, with 9 bases spanning the gap. Germline V gives CDR1 MNHEY, CDR2 SVGAGI.

The chain combines TRBV18 with TRBJ2-7, with 8 bases aligning to TRBD1. Germline V gives CDR1 KGHSH, CDR2 LQKENI. J was trimmed by 2 bases and V by 6 bases; bases with no gene match: 9. The CDR3 length is 15 residues. CDR3 nucleotides: TGTGCCAGCTCGGCCGGGACAGGCCATACCTACGAGCAGTACTTC. It codes for CASSAGTGHTYEQYF. The full variable domain, with the rest looked up from reference TRBV18 and TRBJ2-7, is NAGVMQNPRHLVRRRGQEARLRCSPMKGHSHVYWYRQLPEEGLKFMVYLQKENIIDESGMPKERFSAEFPKEGPSILRIQQVVRGDSAAYFCASSAGTGHTYEQYFGPGTRLTVT.

This clonotype occurred a few times. The V and J genes are TRBV2 and TRBJ2-7; D perhaps matches TRBD2 (6 bases). With 8 bases removed from V and 10 bases from J, the gap between germline ends came to 24 bases. Germline CDR1 reads SNHLY; CDR2 reads FYNNEI. The CDR3 has 14 amino acids. CDR3 bases: TGTGCCAGCGCCACTGGAGGGTGGGACGGGGACCAGTACTTC. Translated, it gives CASATGGWDGDQYF.

J is TRBJ1-5 and V is TRBV10-2; D perhaps matches TRBD1 (5 bases). The CDR3 sequence is 16 residues long. Germline assignment: CDR1 WSHSY and CDR2 SAAADI. V lost 6 bases and J 5 bases, leaving 20 bases between the germline ends. The CDR3, as DNA: TGCGCCAGCAGCTTCCTAGGGGCTAATGGACATCAGCCCCAGCATTTT. Its protein product is CASSFLGANGHQPQHF.

This chain uses TRBV12-3 or TRBV12-4 with TRBJ2-5, with 11 bases identical to TRBD1. The CDR3 is 15 amino acids. J lost 0 bases, V lost 3 bases, and 0 bases had no gene match. The CDR3 loop is CASSLGQGDQETQYF. The DNA for the CDR3 is TGTGCCAGCAGTTTGGGACAGGGGGACCAAGAGACCCAGTACTTC.

V gene TRBV28 combines with J gene TRBJ1-1, with 7 bases lining up with TRBD1. The V gene end was trimmed by 6 bases and the J gene end by 2 bases; junction bases not matched to a gene: 6. The CDR3 loop spans 14 amino acids. Looked up from germline, CDR1 is MDHEN and CDR2 is SYDVKM. The CDR3 spells CASRIDRDNTEAFF. CDR3 in DNA: TGTGCCAGCAGGATCGACAGGGATAACACTGAAGCTTTCTTT.

About this clonotype itself: A clone one base away is much larger, so this may be a read error. The V gene is TRBV7-2, the J gene TRBJ2-7; D may correspond to TRBD1 or TRBD2 (5 bases each). The CDR3 covers 14 residues. CDR1 is SGHTA, CDR2 FQGNSA, per germline. Here the CDR3 reads CASSWGKQSYKQYF. CDR3 sequence (DNA): TGTGCCAGCAGCTGGGGGAAACAGTCCTACAAGCAGTACTTC.

For the CDR3, the DNA is TGTGCCACCAACCGAGCGGGGGGCGGCAATCAGCCCCAGCATTTT. As protein: CATNRAGGGNQPQHF. V is TRBV28 and J is TRBJ1-5, with a tentative D call TRBD1 (6 bases). The germline gives CDR1 MDHEN, CDR2 SYDVKM. The ends were cut back, 10 bases at V and 2 bases at J, with 18 bases in the middle. The CDR3 totals 15 residues.

The rearrangement uses TRBV10-1 and TRBJ1-2; 8 bases map to TRBD1. CDR1 and CDR2 from the germline V gene are WNHNN and SYGVQD (reference sequence). The CDR3 loop spans 17 amino acids. V was clipped by 7 bases and J by 3 bases; unmatched bases: 16. The chain's CDR3 is CASTHKTGEVMDYGYTF. Here the CDR3 DNA reads TGCGCCAGCACCCATAAGACAGGGGAGGTTATGGACTATGGCTACACCTTC.

This chain uses TRBV27 with TRBJ2-3; TRBD2 agrees at 11 bases. The trim removed 6 bases at V and 0 bases at J, leaving 5 bases unmatched. Germline V gene data show CDR1 as MNHEY and CDR2 as SMNVEV (reference sequence). This CDR3 contains 16 residues. CDR3 coding DNA: TGTGCCAGCAGAAAACTAGCGGGGGCTAGCACAGATACGCAGTATTTT. Its translation: CASRKLAGASTDTQYF.

Sample share makes this clonotype medium-sized. The chain carries TRBV20-1 and TRBJ2-3; D ambiguous. With 0 bases removed from V and 4 bases from J, the gap between germline ends came to 14 bases. Germline V gene data show CDR1 as DFQATT and CDR2 as SNEGSKA (reference sequence). The CDR3 length is 15 residues. The CDR3 loop is CSARDLIGTPDTQYF. As DNA, the CDR3 is TGCAGTGCTAGAGATCTTATCGGCACCCCAGATACGCAGTATTTT.

The chain uses TRBV7-2 and TRBJ1-5, with 7 bases matching TRBD1. V was pared by 1 base and J by 6 bases, with 3 bases of the junction left unmatched. This CDR3 comprises 14 residues. Germline loops: CDR1 SGHTA, CDR2 FQGNSA. This CDR3 reads CASSLVQGGQPQHF. CDR3 DNA: TGTGCCAGCAGCTTAGTGCAGGGGGGTCAGCCCCAGCATTTT.

This clonotype turned up a few times. This rearrangement joins TRBV28 to TRBJ2-1, with no clear D. Looked up from germline, CDR1 is MDHEN and CDR2 is SYDVKM. This CDR3 is built from 14 residues. Trimming took off 8 bases at V and 1 base at J, with 12 bases between the two ends. CDR3 DNA sequence: TGTGCCAGCCGGGTTGACGGGTCCTACAATGAGCAGTTCTTC. Translated, it gives CASRVDGSYNEQFF.